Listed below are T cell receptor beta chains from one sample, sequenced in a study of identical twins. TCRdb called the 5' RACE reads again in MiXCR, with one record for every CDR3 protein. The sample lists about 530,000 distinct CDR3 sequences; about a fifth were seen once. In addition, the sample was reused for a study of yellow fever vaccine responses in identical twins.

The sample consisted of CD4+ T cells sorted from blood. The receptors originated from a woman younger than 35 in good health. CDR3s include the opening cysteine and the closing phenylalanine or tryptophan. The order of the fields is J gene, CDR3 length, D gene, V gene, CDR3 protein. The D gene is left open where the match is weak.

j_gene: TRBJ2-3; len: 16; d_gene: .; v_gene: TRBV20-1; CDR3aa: CSARTVGRLSTDTQYF
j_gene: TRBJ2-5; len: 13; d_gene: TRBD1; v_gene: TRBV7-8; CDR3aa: CASSGGQQETQYF
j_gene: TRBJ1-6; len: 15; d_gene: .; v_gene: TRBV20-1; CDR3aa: CSARPYSSYNSPLHF
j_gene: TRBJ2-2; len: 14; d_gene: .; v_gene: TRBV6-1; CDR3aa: CASQVLPNTGELFF
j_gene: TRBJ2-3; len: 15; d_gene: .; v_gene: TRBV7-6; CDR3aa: CASSPSGSSTDTQYF
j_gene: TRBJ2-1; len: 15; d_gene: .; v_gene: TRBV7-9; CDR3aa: CASSLEWGDYNEQFF
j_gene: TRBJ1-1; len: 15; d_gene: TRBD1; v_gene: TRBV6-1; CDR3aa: CASSEGQGASTEAFF
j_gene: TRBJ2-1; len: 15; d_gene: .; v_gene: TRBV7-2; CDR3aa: CASSLDSAFYNEQFF
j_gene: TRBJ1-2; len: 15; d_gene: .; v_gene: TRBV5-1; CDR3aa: CASSLTAASNYGYTF
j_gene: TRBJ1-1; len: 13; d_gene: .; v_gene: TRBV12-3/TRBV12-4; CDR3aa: CASSRLMNTEAFF
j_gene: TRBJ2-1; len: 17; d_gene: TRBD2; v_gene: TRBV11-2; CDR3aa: CASSLLGLAGTYNEQFF
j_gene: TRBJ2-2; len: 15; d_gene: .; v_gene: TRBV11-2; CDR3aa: CASSLEFHPPGELFF
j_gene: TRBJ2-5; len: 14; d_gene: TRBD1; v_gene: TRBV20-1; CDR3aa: CSTTSKGAPETQYF
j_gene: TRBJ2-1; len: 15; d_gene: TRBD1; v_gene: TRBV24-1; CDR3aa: CATSVGTGGHNEQFF
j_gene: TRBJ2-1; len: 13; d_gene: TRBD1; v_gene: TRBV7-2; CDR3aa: CASSLGRQGEQFF
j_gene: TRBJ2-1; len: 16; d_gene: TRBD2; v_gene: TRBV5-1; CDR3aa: CASSLEGTSAYNEQFF
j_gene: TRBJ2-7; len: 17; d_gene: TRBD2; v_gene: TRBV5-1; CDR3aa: CASSSGLAGGPSYEQYF
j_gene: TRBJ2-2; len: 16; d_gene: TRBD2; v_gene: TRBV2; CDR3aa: CASSEVASGVAGELFF
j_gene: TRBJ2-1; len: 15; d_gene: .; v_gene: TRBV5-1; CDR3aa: CASSLGSQSYNEQFF
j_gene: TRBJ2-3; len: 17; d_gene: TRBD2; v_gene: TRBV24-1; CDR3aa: CATSEPGLAGAKDTQYF
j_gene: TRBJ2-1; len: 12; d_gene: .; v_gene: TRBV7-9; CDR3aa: CASSLPYIEQFF
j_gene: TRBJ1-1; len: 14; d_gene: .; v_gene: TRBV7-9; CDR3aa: CASSRGAENTEAFF
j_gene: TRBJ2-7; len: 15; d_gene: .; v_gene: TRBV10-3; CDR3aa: CAISEGTALAYEQYF
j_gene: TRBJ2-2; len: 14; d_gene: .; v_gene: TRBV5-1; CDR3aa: CASSLALQGGELFF
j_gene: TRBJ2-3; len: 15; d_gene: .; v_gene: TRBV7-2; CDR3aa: CASSLGGLAQDTQYF
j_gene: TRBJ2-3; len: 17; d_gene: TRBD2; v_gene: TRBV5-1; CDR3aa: CASSSGTFEGLTDTQYF
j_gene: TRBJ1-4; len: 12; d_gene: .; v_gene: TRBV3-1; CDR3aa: CASSQEREKLFF
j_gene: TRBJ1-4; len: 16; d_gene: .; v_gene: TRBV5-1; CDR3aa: CASSSGLLPTNEKLFF
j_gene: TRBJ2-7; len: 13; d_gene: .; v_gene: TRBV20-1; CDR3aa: CSARELFTYEQYF
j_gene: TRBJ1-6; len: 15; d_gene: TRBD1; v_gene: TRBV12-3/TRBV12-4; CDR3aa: CASSRQGTAFSPLHF
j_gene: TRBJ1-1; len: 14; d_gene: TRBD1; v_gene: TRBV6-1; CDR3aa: CASSDDRVRTEAFF
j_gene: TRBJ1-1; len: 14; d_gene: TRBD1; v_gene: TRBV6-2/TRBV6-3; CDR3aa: CASSYGTGTSEAFF
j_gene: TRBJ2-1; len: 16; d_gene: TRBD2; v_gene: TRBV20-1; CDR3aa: CSAPAASGHSYNEQFF
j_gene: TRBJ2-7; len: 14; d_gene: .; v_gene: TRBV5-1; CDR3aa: CASSLALVADEQYF
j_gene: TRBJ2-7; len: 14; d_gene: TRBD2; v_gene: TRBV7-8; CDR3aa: CASKLAGGSYEQYF
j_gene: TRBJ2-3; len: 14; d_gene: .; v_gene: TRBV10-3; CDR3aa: CAISVSAVADTQYF
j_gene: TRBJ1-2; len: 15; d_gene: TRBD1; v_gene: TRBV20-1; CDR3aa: CSARDSTGKLAGYTF
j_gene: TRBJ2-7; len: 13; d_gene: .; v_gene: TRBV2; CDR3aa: CASSRGGGSEQYF
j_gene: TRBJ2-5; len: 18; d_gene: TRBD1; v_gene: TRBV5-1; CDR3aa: CASSPLSSYRGPGETQYF
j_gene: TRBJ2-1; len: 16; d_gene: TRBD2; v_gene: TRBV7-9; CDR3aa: CASSPLLAGGRNEQFF
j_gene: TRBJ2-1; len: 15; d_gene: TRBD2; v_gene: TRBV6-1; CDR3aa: CASKGEGLVVGEQFF
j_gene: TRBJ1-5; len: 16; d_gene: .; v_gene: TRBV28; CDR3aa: CASSLRDTAVGQPQHF
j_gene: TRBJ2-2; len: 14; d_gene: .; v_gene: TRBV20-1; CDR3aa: CSARWGTNTGELFF
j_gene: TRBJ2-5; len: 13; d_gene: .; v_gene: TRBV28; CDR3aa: CASRVTGGETQYF
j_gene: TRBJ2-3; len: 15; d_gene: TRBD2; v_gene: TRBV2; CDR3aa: CASTFRGTSPDTQYF
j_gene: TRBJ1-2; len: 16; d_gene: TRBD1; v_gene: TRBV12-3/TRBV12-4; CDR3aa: CASSLPPGQGAKGYTF
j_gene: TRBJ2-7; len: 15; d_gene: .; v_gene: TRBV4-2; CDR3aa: CASSPPAGWRDEQYF
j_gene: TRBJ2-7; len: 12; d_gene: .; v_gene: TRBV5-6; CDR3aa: CASSFQFYEQYF
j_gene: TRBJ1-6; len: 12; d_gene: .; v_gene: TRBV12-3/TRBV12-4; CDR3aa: CASSFERSPLHF
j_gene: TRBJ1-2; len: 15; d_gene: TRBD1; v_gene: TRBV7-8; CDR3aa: CASSLFTTGVYGYTF
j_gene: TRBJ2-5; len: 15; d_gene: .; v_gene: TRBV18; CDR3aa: CASSPPITEGETQYF
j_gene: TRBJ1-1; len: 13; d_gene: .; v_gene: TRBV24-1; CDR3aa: CATSAQGSGEAFF